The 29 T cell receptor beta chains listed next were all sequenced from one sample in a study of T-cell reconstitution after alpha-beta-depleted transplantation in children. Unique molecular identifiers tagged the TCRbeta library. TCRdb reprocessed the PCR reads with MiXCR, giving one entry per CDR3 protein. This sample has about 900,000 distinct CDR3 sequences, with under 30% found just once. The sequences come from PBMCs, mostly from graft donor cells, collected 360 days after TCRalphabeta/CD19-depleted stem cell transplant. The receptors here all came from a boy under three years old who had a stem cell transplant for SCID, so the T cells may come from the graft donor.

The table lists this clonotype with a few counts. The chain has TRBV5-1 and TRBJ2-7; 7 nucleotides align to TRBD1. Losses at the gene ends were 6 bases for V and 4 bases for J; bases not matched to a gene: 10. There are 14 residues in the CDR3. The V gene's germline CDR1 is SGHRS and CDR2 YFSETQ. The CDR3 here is CASNHGTVIYEQYF. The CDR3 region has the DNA TGCGCCAGCAACCATGGGACAGTGATATACGAGCAGTACTTC.

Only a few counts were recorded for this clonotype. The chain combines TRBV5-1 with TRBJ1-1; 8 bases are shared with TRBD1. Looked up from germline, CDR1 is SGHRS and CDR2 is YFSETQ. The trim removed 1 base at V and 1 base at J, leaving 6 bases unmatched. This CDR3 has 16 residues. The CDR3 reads CASSLSGTGQNTEAFF. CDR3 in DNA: TGCGCCAGCAGCTTGAGTGGGACAGGCCAGAACACTGAAGCTTTCTTT. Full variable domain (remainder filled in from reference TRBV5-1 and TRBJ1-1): KAGVTQTPRYLIKTRGQQVTLSCSPISGHRSVSWYQQTPGQGLQFLFEYFSETQRNKGNFPGRFSGRQFSNSRSEMNVSTLELGDSALYLCASSLSGTGQNTEAFFGQGTRLTVV.

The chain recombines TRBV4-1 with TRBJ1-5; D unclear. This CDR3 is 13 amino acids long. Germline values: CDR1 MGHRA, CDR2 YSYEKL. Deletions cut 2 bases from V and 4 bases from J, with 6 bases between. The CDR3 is CASSQSPNQPQHF. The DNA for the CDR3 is TGCGCCAGCAGCCAATCGCCAAATCAGCCCCAGCATTTT.

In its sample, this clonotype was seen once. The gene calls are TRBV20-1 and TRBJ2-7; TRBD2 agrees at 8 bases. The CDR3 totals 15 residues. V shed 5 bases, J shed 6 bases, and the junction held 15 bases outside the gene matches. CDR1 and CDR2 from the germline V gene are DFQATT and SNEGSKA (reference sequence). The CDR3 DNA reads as TGCAGTGCTGGCTCGGGGGGGCGAAAGGGATCCGAGCAGTACTTC. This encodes CSAGSGGRKGSEQYF.

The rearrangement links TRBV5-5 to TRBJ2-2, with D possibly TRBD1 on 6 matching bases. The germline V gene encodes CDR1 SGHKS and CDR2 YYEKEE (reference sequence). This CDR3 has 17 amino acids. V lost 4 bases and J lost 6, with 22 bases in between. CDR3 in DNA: TGTGCCAGCAGCCCGGTTGCGCCAGGGGCGTTCGCCGGGGAGCTGTTTTTT. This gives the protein CASSPVAPGAFAGELFF.

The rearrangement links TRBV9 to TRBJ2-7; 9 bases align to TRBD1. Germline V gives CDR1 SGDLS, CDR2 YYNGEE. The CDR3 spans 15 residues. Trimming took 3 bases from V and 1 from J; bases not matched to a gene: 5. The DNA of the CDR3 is TGTGCCAGCAGCGCGGGGACAGGGCAGTCCTACGAGCAGTACTTC. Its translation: CASSAGTGQSYEQYF.

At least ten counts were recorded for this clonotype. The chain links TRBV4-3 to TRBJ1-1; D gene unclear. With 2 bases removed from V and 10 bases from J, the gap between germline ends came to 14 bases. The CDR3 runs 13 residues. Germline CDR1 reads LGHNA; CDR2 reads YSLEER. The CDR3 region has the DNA TGCGCCAGCAGCCAATCTTGGAGCTATGGAGCTTTCTTT. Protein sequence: CASSQSWSYGAFF.

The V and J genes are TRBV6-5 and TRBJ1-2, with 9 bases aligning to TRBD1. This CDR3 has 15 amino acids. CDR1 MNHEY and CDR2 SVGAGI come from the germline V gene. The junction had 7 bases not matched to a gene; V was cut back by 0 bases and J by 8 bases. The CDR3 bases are TGTGCCAGCAGTTACTCGATCGGGACAGGGAACGGCTACACCTTC. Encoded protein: CASSYSIGTGNGYTF.

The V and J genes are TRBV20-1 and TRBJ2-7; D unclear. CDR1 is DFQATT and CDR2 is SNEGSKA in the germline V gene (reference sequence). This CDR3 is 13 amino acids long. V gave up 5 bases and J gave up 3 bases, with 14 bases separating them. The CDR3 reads CSALGHIVYEQYF. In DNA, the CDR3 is TGCAGTGCTCTCGGGCACATAGTCTACGAGCAGTACTTC.

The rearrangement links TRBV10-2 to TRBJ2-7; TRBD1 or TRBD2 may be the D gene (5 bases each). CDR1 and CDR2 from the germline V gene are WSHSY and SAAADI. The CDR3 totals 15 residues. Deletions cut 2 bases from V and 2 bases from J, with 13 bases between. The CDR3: CASSEPRDQTYEQYF. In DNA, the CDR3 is TGCGCCAGCAGTGAGCCCCGGGACCAAACCTACGAGCAGTACTTC.

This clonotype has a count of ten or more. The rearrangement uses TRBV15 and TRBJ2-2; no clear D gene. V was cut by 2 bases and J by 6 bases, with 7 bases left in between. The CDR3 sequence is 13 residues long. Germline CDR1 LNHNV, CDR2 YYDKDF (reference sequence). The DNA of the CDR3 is TGTGCCACCAGCAGACGCCCACCCGGGGAGCTGTTTTTT. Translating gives CATSRRPPGELFF.

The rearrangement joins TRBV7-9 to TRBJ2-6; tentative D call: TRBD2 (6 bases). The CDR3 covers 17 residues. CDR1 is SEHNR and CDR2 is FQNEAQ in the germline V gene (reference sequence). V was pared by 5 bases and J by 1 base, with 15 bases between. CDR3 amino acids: CASSPIGSGSGANVLTF. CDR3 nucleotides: TGTGCCAGCAGCCCGATCGGGAGCGGGTCTGGGGCCAACGTCCTGACTTTC.

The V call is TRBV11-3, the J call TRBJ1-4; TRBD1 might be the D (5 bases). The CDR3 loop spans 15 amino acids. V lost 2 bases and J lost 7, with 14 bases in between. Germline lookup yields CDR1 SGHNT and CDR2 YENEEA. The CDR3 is CASSLQGSVGEKLFF. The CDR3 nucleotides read TGTGCCAGCAGCTTACAGGGATCGGTGGGTGAAAAACTGTTTTTT.

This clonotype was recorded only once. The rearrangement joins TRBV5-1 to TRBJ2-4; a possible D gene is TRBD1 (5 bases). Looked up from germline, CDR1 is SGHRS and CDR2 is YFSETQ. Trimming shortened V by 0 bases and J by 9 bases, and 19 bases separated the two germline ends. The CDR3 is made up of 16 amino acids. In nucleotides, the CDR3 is TGCGCCAGCAGCTTGGAGTCTGGGGCTACGATGGGCATTCAGTACTTC. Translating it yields CASSLESGATMGIQYF.

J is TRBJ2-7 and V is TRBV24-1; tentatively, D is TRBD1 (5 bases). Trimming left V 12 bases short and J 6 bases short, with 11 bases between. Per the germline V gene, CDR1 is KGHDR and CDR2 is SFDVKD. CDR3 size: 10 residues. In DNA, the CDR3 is TGTGCCCCACGACAGAGCGAGCAGTACTTC. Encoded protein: CAPRQSEQYF.

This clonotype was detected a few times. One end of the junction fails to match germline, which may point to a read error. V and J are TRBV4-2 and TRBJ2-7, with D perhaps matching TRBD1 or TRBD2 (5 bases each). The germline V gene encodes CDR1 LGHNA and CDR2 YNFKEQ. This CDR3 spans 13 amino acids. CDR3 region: CASSQDGRDEQYF. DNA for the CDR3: TGTGCCAGCAGCCAAGATGGCAGGGACGAGCAATACTTC.

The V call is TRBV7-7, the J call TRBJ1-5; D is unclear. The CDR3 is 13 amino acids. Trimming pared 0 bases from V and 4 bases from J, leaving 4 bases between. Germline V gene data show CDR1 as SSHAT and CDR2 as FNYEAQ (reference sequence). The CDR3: CASSLAMNQPQHF. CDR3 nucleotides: TGTGCCAGCAGCTTAGCTATGAATCAGCCCCAGCATTTT.

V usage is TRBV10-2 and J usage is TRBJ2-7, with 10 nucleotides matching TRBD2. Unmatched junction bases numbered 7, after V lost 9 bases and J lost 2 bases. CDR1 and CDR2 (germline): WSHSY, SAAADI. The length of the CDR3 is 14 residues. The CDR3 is CARGSGGLPYEQYF. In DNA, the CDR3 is TGCGCCAGAGGTAGCGGGGGGCTTCCCTACGAGCAGTACTTC.

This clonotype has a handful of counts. DNA for the CDR3: TGTGCCAGCAGGGACCAACAGCATTCACCCCTCCACTTT. It yields the protein CASRDQQHSPLHF. The chain joins TRBV6-1 to TRBJ1-6; D is undetermined. The germline CDR1 and CDR2 sequences are MNHNS and SASEGT. Trimming removed 6 bases from V and 8 bases from J, with 11 bases in between. This CDR3 comprises 13 residues.

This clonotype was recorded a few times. CDR3 protein: CASTQDRDNEQFF. The CDR3, as DNA: TGTGCCAGCACCCAGGACAGGGACAATGAGCAGTTCTTC. The chain carries TRBV2 and TRBJ2-1; 8 bases match TRBD1. The junction had 4 bases not matched to a gene; V was cut back by 7 bases and J by 5 bases. Germline CDR1 reads SNHLY; CDR2 reads FYNNEI. The length of the CDR3 is 13 residues.

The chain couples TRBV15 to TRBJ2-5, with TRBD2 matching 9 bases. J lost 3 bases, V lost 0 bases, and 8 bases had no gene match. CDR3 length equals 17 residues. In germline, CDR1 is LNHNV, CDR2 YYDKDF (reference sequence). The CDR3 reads CATSREKGGGAKETQYF. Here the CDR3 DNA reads TGTGCCACCAGCAGAGAAAAGGGCGGGGGGGCAAAAGAGACCCAGTACTTC.

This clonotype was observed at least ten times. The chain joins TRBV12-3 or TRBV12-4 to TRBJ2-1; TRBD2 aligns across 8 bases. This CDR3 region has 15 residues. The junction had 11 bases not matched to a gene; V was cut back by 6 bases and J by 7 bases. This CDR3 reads CASRTPGTSRNEQFF. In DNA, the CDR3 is TGTGCCAGCAGGACCCCCGGGACTAGTCGGAATGAGCAGTTCTTC.

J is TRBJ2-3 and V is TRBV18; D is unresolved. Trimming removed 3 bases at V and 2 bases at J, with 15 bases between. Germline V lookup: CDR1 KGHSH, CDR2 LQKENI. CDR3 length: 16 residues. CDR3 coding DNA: TGTGCCAGCTCACCGACGGCCGTACGAACCACAGATACGCAGTATTTT. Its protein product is CASSPTAVRTTDTQYF.

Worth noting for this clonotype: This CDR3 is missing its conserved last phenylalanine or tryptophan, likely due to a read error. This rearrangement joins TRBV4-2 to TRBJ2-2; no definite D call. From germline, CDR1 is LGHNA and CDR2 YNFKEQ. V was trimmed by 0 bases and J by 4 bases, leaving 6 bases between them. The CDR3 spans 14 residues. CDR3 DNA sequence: TGTGCCAGCAGCCAAGAATGGATCACCGGGGAGCTGTTTTCT. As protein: CASSQEWITGELFS.

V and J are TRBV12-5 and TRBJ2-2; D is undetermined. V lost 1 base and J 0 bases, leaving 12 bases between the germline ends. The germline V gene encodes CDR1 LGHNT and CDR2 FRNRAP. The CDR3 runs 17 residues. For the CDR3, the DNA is TGTGCTAGTGGTTTGGAGCTTGGGGATGCGAACACCGGGGAGCTGTTTTTT. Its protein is CASGLELGDANTGELFF. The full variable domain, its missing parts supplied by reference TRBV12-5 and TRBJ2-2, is DARVTQTPRHKVTEMGQEVTMRCQPILGHNTVFWYRQTMMQGLELLAYFRNRAPLDDSGMPKDRFSAEMPDATLATLKIQPSEPRDSAVYFCASGLELGDANTGELFFGEGSRLTVL.

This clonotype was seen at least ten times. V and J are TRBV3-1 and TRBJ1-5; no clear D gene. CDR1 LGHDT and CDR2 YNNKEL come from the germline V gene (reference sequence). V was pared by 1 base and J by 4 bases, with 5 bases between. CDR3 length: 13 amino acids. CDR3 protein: CASSQGLNQPQHF. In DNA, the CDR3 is TGTGCCAGCAGCCAAGGATTGAATCAGCCCCAGCATTTT.

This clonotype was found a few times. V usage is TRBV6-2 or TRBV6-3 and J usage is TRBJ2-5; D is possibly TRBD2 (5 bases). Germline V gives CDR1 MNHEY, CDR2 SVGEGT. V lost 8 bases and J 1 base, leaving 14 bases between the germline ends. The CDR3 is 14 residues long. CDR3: CASHAWGVQETQYF. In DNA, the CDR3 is TGTGCCAGCCATGCTTGGGGAGTCCAAGAGACCCAGTACTTC.

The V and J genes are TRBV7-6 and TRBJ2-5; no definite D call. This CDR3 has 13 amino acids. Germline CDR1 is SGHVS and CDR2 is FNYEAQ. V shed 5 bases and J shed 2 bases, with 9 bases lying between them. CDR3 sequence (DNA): TGTGCCAGCAGCCAGGACCAACAAGAGACCCAGTACTTC. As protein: CASSQDQQETQYF. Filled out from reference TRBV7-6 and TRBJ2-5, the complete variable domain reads GAGVSQSPRYKVTKRGQDVALRCDPISGHVSLYWYRQALGQGPEFLTYFNYEAQQDKSGLPNDRFSAERPEGSISTLTIQRTEQRDSAMYRCASSQDQQETQYFGPGTRLLVL.

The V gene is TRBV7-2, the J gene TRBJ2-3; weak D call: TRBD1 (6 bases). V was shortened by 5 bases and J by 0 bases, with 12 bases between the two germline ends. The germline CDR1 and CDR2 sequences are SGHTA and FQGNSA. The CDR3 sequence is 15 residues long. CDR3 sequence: CASSLNRASTDTQYF. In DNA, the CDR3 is TGTGCCAGCAGCCTAAACAGGGCTAGCACAGATACGCAGTATTTT. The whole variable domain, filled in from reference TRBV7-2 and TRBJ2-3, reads GAGVSQSPSNKVTEKGKDVELRCDPISGHTALYWYRQSLGQGLEFLIYFQGNSAPDKSGLPSDRFSAERTGGSVSTLTIQRTQQEDSAVYLCASSLNRASTDTQYFGPGTRLTVL.